This TCR beta chain is from a study of post-analysis software for immune sequencing data. Included in the TCR beta cDNA libraries were unique molecular identifiers. A single record per CDR3 protein comes from TCRdb applying MiXCR to the PCR reads. The sample includes under 900,000 distinct CDR3 sequences, roughly 58% of them seen just once. This TCR came from a girl aged 5 to 17 with multiple sclerosis. The sequenced sample was blood.

As DNA, the CDR3 is TGTGCCAGCTCACCACTTAGAGGGAACGAGCAGTACTTC. Protein sequence: CASSPLRGNEQYF. The chain employs TRBV18 and TRBJ2-7, with D perhaps TRBD2 (5 bases). Per the germline V gene, CDR1 is KGHSH and CDR2 is LQKENI. There are 13 residues in the CDR3. Trimming took 1 base from V and 5 from J, leaving 9 bases between them.